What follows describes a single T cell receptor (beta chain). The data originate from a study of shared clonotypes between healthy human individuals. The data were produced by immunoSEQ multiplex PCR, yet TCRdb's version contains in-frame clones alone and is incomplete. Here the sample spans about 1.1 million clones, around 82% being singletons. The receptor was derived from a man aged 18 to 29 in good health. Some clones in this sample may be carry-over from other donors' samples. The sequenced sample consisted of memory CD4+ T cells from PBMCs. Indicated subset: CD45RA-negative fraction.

The CDR3 sequence: CASSLGGAGGLVEQYF. DNA for the CDR3: TGTGCCAGCAGCTTGGGGGGAGCGGGCGGTCTGGTCGAGCAGTACTTC. The chain carries TRBV5-4 and TRBJ2-7; perhaps TRBD2 as D (6 bases). The germline CDR1 and CDR2 sequences are SGHNT and YYREEE (reference sequence). The CDR3 has 16 amino acids. Trimming stripped 0 bases from V and 6 bases from J, with 19 bases between.